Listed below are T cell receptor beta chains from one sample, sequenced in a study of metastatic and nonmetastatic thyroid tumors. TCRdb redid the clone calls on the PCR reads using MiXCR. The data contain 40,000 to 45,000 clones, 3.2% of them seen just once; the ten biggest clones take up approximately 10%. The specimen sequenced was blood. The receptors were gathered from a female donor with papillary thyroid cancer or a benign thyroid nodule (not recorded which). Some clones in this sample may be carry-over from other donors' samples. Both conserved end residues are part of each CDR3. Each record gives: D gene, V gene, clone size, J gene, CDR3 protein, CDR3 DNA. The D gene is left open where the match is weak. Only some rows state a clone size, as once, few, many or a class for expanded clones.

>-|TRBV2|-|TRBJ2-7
CARKPADTLYEQYF
TGTGCCAGGAAACCGGCGGACACCCTCTACGAGCAGTACTTC
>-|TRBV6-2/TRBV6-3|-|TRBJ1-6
CASSSTGPYNSPLDF
TGTGCCAGCAGTTCGACAGGTCCTTATAATTCACCCCTCGACTTT
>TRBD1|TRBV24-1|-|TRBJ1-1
CDTSDGTAKTEAFF
TGTGACACCAGTGACGGGACAGCGAAGACTGAAGCTTTCTTT
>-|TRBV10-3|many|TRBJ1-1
CAISESGGGYTEAFF
TGTGCCATCAGTGAGTCGGGAGGGGGATACACTGAAGCTTTCTTT
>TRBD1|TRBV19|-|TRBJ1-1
CASSPRARGQGRTEAFF
TGTGCCAGTAGTCCCAGGGCCAGGGGGCAAGGGAGGACTGAAGCTTTCTTT
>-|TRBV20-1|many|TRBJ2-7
CSARSPTGIYEQYF
TGCAGTGCTAGATCGCCCACAGGGATCTACGAGCAGTACTTC
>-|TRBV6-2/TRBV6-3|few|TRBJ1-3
CASSRREGSVNTIYF
TGTGCCAGCAGCCGGCGGGAGGGCTCTGTAAACACCATATATTTT
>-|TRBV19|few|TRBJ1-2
CASSAREGGYGYTF
TGTGCCAGTAGTGCCCGCGAGGGGGGCTATGGCTACACCTTC
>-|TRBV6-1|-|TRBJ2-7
CASSEGPGGNYEQYF
TGTGCCAGCAGTGAAGGTCCAGGGGGGAACTACGAGCAGTACTTC
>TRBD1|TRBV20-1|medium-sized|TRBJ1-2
CSARADRDYGYTF
TGCAGTGCTAGAGCCGACAGGGACTATGGCTACACCTTC
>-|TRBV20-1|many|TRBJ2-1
CSARNLRVTEQFF
TGCAGTGCTAGAAACCTCCGTGTCACCGAGCAGTTCTTC